Presented here are 8 T cell receptor beta chains from one specimen sequenced in a study of graft-versus-host responses after intestinal transplantation. The antigens for these receptors are not known. This table comes from immunoSEQ multiplex PCR, and its TCRdb copy is limited to in-frame clones, with some not included. The sample shows tens of thousands of clones, 90% to 95% of them seen only once. Sequencing was performed on unstimulated CD8+ T cells sorted from spleen or lymph node cells, taken before intestinal transplant. The receptors originated from a human donor who received an intestinal transplant.

The V and J genes are TRBV6-5 and TRBJ1-2, with no clear D. Looked up from germline, CDR1 is MNHEY and CDR2 is SVGAGI. Trimming shortened V by 6 bases and J by 4 bases, and 15 bases separated the two germline ends. The length of the CDR3 is 14 residues. The CDR3 protein is CASSQTHTIYGYTF. The CDR3 DNA sequence: TGTGCCAGCAGCCAGACACACACTATCTATGGCTACACCTTC.

V gene TRBV13 combines with J gene TRBJ2-7; D is undetermined. Germline V lookup: CDR1 PRHDT, CDR2 FYEKMQ (reference sequence). There are 12 residues in the CDR3. Trimming pared 4 bases from V and 3 bases from J, leaving 7 bases between. The CDR3 nucleotides are TGTGCCAGCAGCTCGCGGAGCTACGAGCAGTACTTC. The encoded protein is CASSSRSYEQYF.

The chain carries TRBV7-5 and TRBJ1-4. TRBV7-5 is given as a pseudogene. The CDR3 is made up of 15 amino acids. CDR3 protein: CVRSLARISNEKLFF. Here the CDR3 DNA reads TGTGTCAGAAGCTTAGCCCGGATATCGAATGAAAAACTGTTTTTT.

The V call is TRBV5-6, the J call TRBJ2-7; 7 nucleotides line up with TRBD1. There are 15 residues in the CDR3. The junction had 4 bases not matched to a gene; V was cut back by 0 bases and J by 1 base. From germline, CDR1 is SGHDT and CDR2 YYEEEE. CDR3 DNA: TGTGCCAGCAGCTTGGAGACAGGGTATTCCTACGAGCAGTACTTC. Translated, it gives CASSLETGYSYEQYF.

The chain has TRBV5-1 and TRBJ2-2; a weak D match, TRBD2 (5 bases). Germline CDR1 reads SGHRS; CDR2 reads YFSETQ. CDR3 size: 16 residues. V lost 1 base to trimming and J lost 0 bases, with 10 bases between them. CDR3 DNA: TGCGCCAGCAGCTTGTGGCTAGCAGCGAACACCGGGGAGCTGTTTTTT. It is translated as CASSLWLAANTGELFF.

The CDR3 DNA reads as TGTGCCAGCAGCCGCGGGACAGGGGGCTACGAGCAGTACTTC. Translating gives CASSRGTGGYEQYF. This chain uses TRBV28 with TRBJ2-7, with 11 bases lining up with TRBD1. The germline CDR1 and CDR2 sequences are MDHEN and SYDVKM. Germline trimming cut 6 bases from V and 3 bases from J; bases unmatched to any gene: 4. The CDR3 covers 14 residues. The complete variable domain, with remaining parts taken from reference TRBV28 and TRBJ2-7, reads DVKVTQSSRYLVKRTGEKVFLECVQDMDHENMFWYRQDPGLGLRLIYFSYDVKMKEKGDIPEGYSVSREKKERFSLILESASTNQTSMYLCASSRGTGGYEQYFGPGTRLTVT.

The rearrangement links TRBV9 to TRBJ1-2; 10 nucleotides match TRBD1. Germline CDR1 reads SGDLS; CDR2 reads YYNGEE. This CDR3 contains 15 residues. With V trimmed by 3 bases and J by 4 bases, 6 bases remained unmatched. CDR3 nucleotide sequence: TGTGCCAGCAGCGGCCGGGACAGGGGTGGCTATGGCTACACCTTC. It translates to CASSGRDRGGYGYTF.

The CDR3 loop is CASSDRGTGPTYEQYF. The CDR3 DNA reads as TGTGCCAGCAGTGATAGGGGGACAGGACCAACCTACGAGCAGTACTTC. This chain connects TRBV2 to TRBJ2-7; 8 bases are shared with TRBD1. Trimming cost V 3 bases and J 2 bases; bases outside gene matches: 9. Germline V gene sequence: CDR1 SNHLY, CDR2 FYNNEI. The CDR3 extends over 16 amino acids.